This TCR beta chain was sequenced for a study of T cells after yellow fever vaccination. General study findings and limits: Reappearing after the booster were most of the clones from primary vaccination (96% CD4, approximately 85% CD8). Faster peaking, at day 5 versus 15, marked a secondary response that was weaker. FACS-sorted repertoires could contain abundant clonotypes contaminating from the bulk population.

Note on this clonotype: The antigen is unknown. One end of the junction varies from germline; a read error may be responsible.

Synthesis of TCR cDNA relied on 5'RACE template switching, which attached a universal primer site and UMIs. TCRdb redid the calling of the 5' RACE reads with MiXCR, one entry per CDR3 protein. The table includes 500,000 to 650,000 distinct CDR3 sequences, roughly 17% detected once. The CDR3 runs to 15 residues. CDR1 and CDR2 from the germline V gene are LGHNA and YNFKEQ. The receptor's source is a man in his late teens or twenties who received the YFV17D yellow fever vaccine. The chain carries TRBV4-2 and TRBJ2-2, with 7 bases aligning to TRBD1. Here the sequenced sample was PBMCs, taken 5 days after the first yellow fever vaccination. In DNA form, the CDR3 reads TGTGCCACCAGCCAGTACCGGGACAGCACCGGGGAGCTGTTTTTT. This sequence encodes CATSQYRDSTGELFF.